These 13 T cell receptor beta chains originate from one sample sequenced in a study of cytomegalovirus exposure and HLA in healthy donors. 13 Jbeta primers and 60 Vbeta primers were used for the PCR. This table comes from immunoSEQ multiplex PCR, and its TCRdb copy is limited to in-frame clones, with some not included. The sample has roughly 230,000 clones, 85% to 95% seen once. The sample was PBMCs. These receptors were collected from a girl aged 2 to 10 in good health and CMV-seronegative.

The CDR3 sequence: CASSWIVGEKLFF. CDR3 DNA: TGTGCCAGCAGTTGGATCGTGGGCGAAAAACTGTTTTTT. The V call is TRBV28, the J call TRBJ1-4; no definite D call. Trimming removed 4 bases from V and 8 bases from J, with 11 bases in between. From germline, CDR1 is MDHEN and CDR2 SYDVKM. The CDR3 is 13 amino acids. Full variable domain (outside the CDR3, taken from reference TRBV28 and TRBJ1-4): DVKVTQSSRYLVKRTGEKVFLECVQDMDHENMFWYRQDPGLGLRLIYFSYDVKMKEKGDIPEGYSVSREKKERFSLILESASTNQTSMYLCASSWIVGEKLFFGSGTQLSVL.

V gene TRBV10-1 combines with J gene TRBJ1-2; tentatively, D is TRBD1 (6 bases). The CDR3 is 16 amino acids. CDR1 is WNHNN and CDR2 is SYGVQD in the germline V gene (reference sequence). V was clipped by 3 bases and J by 3 bases, with 17 bases between them. The CDR3 loop is CASSDLKGHGHYGYTF. CDR3 nucleotide sequence: TGCGCCAGCAGTGATTTGAAGGGACATGGGCACTATGGCTACACCTTC.

The CDR3 is CASSPGLTDYNEQFF. Written as DNA, the CDR3 is TGCGCCAGCAGCCCGGGACTCACCGACTACAATGAGCAGTTCTTC. V and J are TRBV5-1 and TRBJ2-1, with TRBD2 as a possible D gene (6 bases). Germline V lookup: CDR1 SGHRS, CDR2 YFSETQ. The CDR3 totals 15 residues. V gave up 4 bases and J gave up 3 bases, with 14 bases separating them.

V is TRBV4-1 and J is TRBJ2-1; D gene unclear. The CDR3 length is 13 residues. CDR1 is MGHRA and CDR2 is YSYEKL in the germline V gene. The germline V and J ends were trimmed by 3 bases and 4 bases, with 7 bases remaining between them. CDR3 in DNA: TGCGCCAGCAGCCAGGGCATTTACAATGAGCAGTTCTTC. This gives the protein CASSQGIYNEQFF.

This clone was counted once. The gene calls are TRBV9 and TRBJ1-2, with 7 bases aligning to TRBD1. V lost 3 bases to trimming and J lost 5 bases; unmatched junction nucleotides: 7. The CDR3 is 14 residues long. Germline V CDR1 and CDR2: SGDLS, YYNGEE. The CDR3: CASSAAPTGYGYTF. CDR3 in DNA: TGTGCCAGCAGCGCAGCTCCGACAGGGTATGGCTACACCTTC.

The V and J genes are TRBV5-1 and TRBJ1-3; 7 bases are a match to TRBD1. The germline CDR1 and CDR2 sequences are SGHRS and YFSETQ. V lost 0 bases, J lost 1 base, and 4 bases stayed unmatched. The CDR3 sequence is 16 residues long. The CDR3 reads CASSLAGGHSGNTIYF. DNA for the CDR3: TGCGCCAGCAGCTTGGCAGGGGGTCATTCTGGAAACACCATATATTTT.

This chain connects TRBV13 to TRBJ2-5, with D perhaps matching TRBD2 (5 bases). Germline CDR1 is PRHDT and CDR2 is FYEKMQ (reference sequence). V was pared by 5 bases and J by 2 bases, with 12 bases between. The CDR3 covers 14 residues. The CDR3 nucleotides are TGTGCCAGCAGCCTATCCGGAGGACAAGAGACCCAGTACTTC. This sequence encodes CASSLSGGQETQYF.

The rearrangement uses TRBV6-1 and TRBJ2-5; 11 bases match TRBD1. This CDR3 is 15 amino acids long. Germline values: CDR1 MNHNS, CDR2 SASEGT. Trimming took 6 bases from V and 7 from J; bases not matched to a gene: 10. In nucleotides, the CDR3 is TGTGCCAGCAGGGTTGCGGGACAGGGGGTCGGGACCCAGTACTTC. Its protein product is CASRVAGQGVGTQYF.

V gene TRBV5-1 combines with J gene TRBJ2-2, with 9 bases fitting TRBD2. The germline CDR1 and CDR2 sequences are SGHRS and YFSETQ. The CDR3 contains 14 residues. V was pared by 3 bases and J by 6 bases, with 3 bases of the junction left unmatched. DNA for the CDR3: TGCGCCAGCAGCTGGATAGCGGGAGCCGGGGAGCTGTTTTTT. Its protein product is CASSWIAGAGELFF.

The chain combines TRBV6-5 with TRBJ2-3; tentative D call: TRBD1 (5 bases). The CDR3 extends over 15 amino acids. Germline V lookup: CDR1 MNHEY, CDR2 SVGAGI. Trimming stripped 4 bases from V and 0 bases from J, with 11 bases between. Here the CDR3 reads CASSSPGSSTDTQYF. The CDR3 region has the DNA TGTGCCAGCAGTTCACCAGGGTCTAGCACAGATACGCAGTATTTT.

The V call is TRBV7-7, the J call TRBJ2-2; 9 positions match TRBD2. After removal of 4 bases from V and 3 bases from J, the junction contained 3 bases not matched to a gene. Per germline, CDR1 SSHAT and CDR2 FNYEAQ (reference sequence). This CDR3 has 15 amino acids. DNA of the CDR3: TGTGCCAGCAGCTCGGGACTAGCACACACCGGGGAGCTGTTTTTT. Amino acid sequence: CASSSGLAHTGELFF.

The V gene is TRBV5-4, the J gene TRBJ2-7; 9 bases agree with TRBD1. This CDR3 is built from 14 residues. Trimming at V came to 6 bases and at J to 4 bases, leaving 8 bases not matched to a gene. The germline CDR1 and CDR2 sequences are SGHNT and YYREEE (reference sequence). The CDR3 DNA sequence: TGTGCCAGCACCCTGACAGGGGGTGGATACGAGCAGTACTTC. Translated, it gives CASTLTGGGYEQYF. Variable domain in full (rest from reference TRBV5-4 and TRBJ2-7): ETGVTQSPTHLIKTRGQQVTLRCSSQSGHNTVSWYQQALGQGPQFIFQYYREEENGRGNFPPRFSGLQFPNYSSELNVNALELDDSALYLCASTLTGGGYEQYFGPGTRLTVT.

V is TRBV15 and J is TRBJ2-2; 7 nucleotides agree with TRBD1. Germline trimming cut 0 bases from V and 3 bases from J; bases unmatched to any gene: 7. There are 17 residues in the CDR3. Per germline, CDR1 LNHNV and CDR2 YYDKDF (reference sequence). CDR3 protein: CATSRESGQSYTGELFF. The CDR3 nucleotides read TGTGCCACCAGCAGAGAGTCGGGACAGAGTTACACCGGGGAGCTGTTTTTT.